What follows is one TCR beta chain and its context. Its antigen is still unknown. The TCRbeta library was prepared with unique molecular identifiers. TCRdb reprocessed the PCR reads with MiXCR, giving one entry per CDR3 protein. The table includes hundreds of thousands of distinct CDR3 sequences, 16% detected once. This specimen belongs to a study of T-cell reconstitution after alpha-beta-depleted transplantation in children. Trimming stripped 0 bases from V and 8 bases from J, with 12 bases between. The germline CDR1 and CDR2 sequences are SGHRS and YFSETQ. This CDR3 spans 14 amino acids. Study-level points and caveats: Some patients showed high day-60 TCRbeta diversity, which derived from surviving recipient T cells and thymic progenitors. As was reported, about two months after transplant, alpha-beta T cells came from several hundred expanded graft clones. It was newly produced T cells that mostly accounted for T-cell counts and diversity one year after transplant.

The sequence was collected from a male patient between 5 and 17 years old who had a stem cell transplant for acute lymphoblastic leukemia, so the T cells may come from the graft donor. The genes are TRBV5-1 and TRBJ2-1; D tentatively reads TRBD1 or TRBD2 (5 bases each). The source was PBMCs, mostly from graft donor cells, collected 360 days after TCRalphabeta/CD19-depleted stem cell transplant. CDR3 nucleotide sequence: TGCGCCAGCAGCTTGGACGGGGCCTTCGATGAGCAGTTCTTC. Its translation is CASSLDGAFDEQFF.